Presented here are 11 T cell receptor beta chains from one specimen sequenced in a study of blood T cell repertoires in COVID-19. Profiling relied on immunoSEQ multiplex PCR, and the TCRdb table lists in-frame clones only, not all of them. This table holds more than 350,000 clones, about 89% found once. Sequencing input: peripheral blood. These receptors were taken from a woman aged 25 to 39 with COVID-19, enrolled during active disease.

The chain links TRBV11-2 to TRBJ2-7, with 10 bases aligning to TRBD2. CDR3 length: 18 amino acids. Trimming removed 5 bases from V and 2 bases from J; junction bases left unmatched: 15. The germline CDR1 and CDR2 sequences are SGHAT and FQNNGV. The CDR3 DNA reads TGTGCCAGCAGCCTACCCCAGGGACTAGCGAGAAAACCCTACGAGCAGTACTTC. Amino acids: CASSLPQGLARKPYEQYF.

The gene calls are TRBV7-2 and TRBJ1-1; D is perhaps TRBD1 (6 bases). The CDR3 sequence is 13 residues long. Germline V lookup: CDR1 SGHTA, CDR2 FQGNSA. Trimming removed 3 bases at V and 8 bases at J, with 13 bases between. The CDR3 protein is CASSFRRDREAFF. The CDR3 DNA is TGTGCCAGCAGCTTCCGGAGAGACAGGGAAGCTTTCTTT.

The chain has TRBV5-5 and TRBJ2-7; D perhaps matches TRBD1 (6 bases). The length of the CDR3 is 14 residues. Germline V gene data show CDR1 as SGHKS and CDR2 as YYEKEE (reference sequence). Trimming cost V 4 bases and J 4 bases, with 15 bases left between them. The DNA for the CDR3 is TGTGCCAGCAGCGGTGGGGGCTGGGGGTACGAGCAGTACTTC. It encodes CASSGGGWGYEQYF.

J is TRBJ2-1 and V is TRBV10-1, with 9 bases matching TRBD2. V trimming: 8 bases; J trimming: 5 bases; junction bases outside the gene matches: 10. The CDR3 is 15 residues long. Germline-derived CDR1 and CDR2 are WNHNN and SYGVQD (reference sequence). The CDR3: CASAPGTSPNNEQFF. The CDR3 coding sequence is TGCGCCAGCGCTCCCGGGACTAGCCCAAACAATGAGCAGTTCTTC.

The chain has TRBV18 and TRBJ2-5, with 9 nucleotides matching TRBD1. Germline-derived CDR1 and CDR2 are KGHSH and LQKENI. After removal of 0 bases from V and 2 bases from J, the junction contained 4 bases not matched to a gene. CDR3 length: 16 amino acids. DNA for the CDR3: TGTGCCAGCTCACCACCGGTAGGGACAGGGCAAGAGACCCAGTACTTC. Protein: CASSPPVGTGQETQYF.

This chain links TRBV15 with TRBJ2-1; D is unclear. This CDR3 is 14 amino acids long. In germline, CDR1 is LNHNV, CDR2 YYDKDF (reference sequence). Trimming removed 4 bases at V and 7 bases at J, with 14 bases between. CDR3 in amino acids: CATSTRLGMNEQFF. The CDR3 DNA sequence: TGTGCCACCAGCACCCGTCTAGGTATGAATGAGCAGTTCTTC.

This clone was seen only once. V and J are TRBV12-3 or TRBV12-4 and TRBJ2-7; TRBD2 might be the D (5 bases). The CDR3 has 12 amino acids. V was shortened by 4 bases and J by 2 bases, with 6 bases between the two germline ends. The CDR3 here is CASSSGTYEQYF. In nucleotides, the CDR3 is TGTGCCAGCAGTTCGGGAACCTACGAGCAGTACTTC.

The rearrangement links TRBV19 to TRBJ2-5; D is possibly TRBD2 (6 bases). The CDR3 sequence is 10 residues long. Germline V gene lookup returns CDR1 LNHDA and CDR2 SQIVND (reference sequence). With 5 bases removed from V and 11 bases from J, the gap between germline ends came to 9 bases. CDR3 sequence reads: CASSRLGQYF. In DNA form, the CDR3 reads TGTGCCAGTAGTCGACTAGGGCAGTACTTC. The full variable domain, its missing parts supplied by reference TRBV19 and TRBJ2-5, is DGGITQSPKYLFRKEGQNVTLSCEQNLNHDAMYWYRQDPGQGLRLIYYSQIVNDFQKGDIAEGYSVSREKKESFPLTVTSAQKNPTAFYLCASSRLGQYFGPGTRLLVL.

The V gene is TRBV4-1, the J gene TRBJ2-7, with 13 bases fitting TRBD2. This CDR3 contains 17 residues. Germline V gene data show CDR1 as MGHRA and CDR2 as YSYEKL. V lost 3 bases, J lost 5 bases, and 10 bases stayed unmatched. CDR3 protein: CASSQAQLAGGRHEQYF. The CDR3, as DNA: TGCGCCAGCAGCCAGGCCCAACTAGCGGGAGGGAGACACGAGCAGTACTTC.

Here the CDR3 DNA reads TGTGCCAGCAGCTTAGGAACTCAGGGGGCACAAGAGACCCAGTACTTC. The encoded protein is CASSLGTQGAQETQYF. This rearrangement joins TRBV11-3 to TRBJ2-5, with 8 bases matching TRBD1. CDR1 and CDR2 (germline): SGHNT, YENEEA. Germline trimming cut 1 base from V and 2 bases from J; bases unmatched to any gene: 6. This CDR3 has 16 amino acids.

The CDR3 bases are TGTGCCAGCAGTGACCTCACTTTTAATGAAAAACTGTTTTTT. The encoded protein is CASSDLTFNEKLFF. The chain links TRBV6-1 to TRBJ1-4; no clear D gene. V dropped 3 bases and J dropped 4 bases, with 9 bases sitting between them. CDR3 size: 14 residues. CDR1 is MNHNS, CDR2 SASEGT, per germline.